The clone carrying this T cell receptor (beta chain) was recorded at least ten times. Its antigen is still unknown. TCR alpha and TCR beta cDNA libraries with sample barcodes and UMIs came from 5'RACE using constant-segment primers. TCRdb fed the 5' RACE reads into MiXCR, producing one record per CDR3 protein. The sample has 250,000 to 300,000 distinct CDR3 sequences; 8% to 9% are singletons. These data belong to a study of T-cell memory formation after mild COVID-19. About the study: TCR clusters largely stayed donor specific. Study outcomes and limitations: A balance of CD4 and CD8 characterized clones contracting day 15 to 85, whereas later expanders leaned CD4+. Cross-reactive memory apparently joined, as some responding clones appeared in pre-infection memory.

The sequence came from a young man who had mild COVID-19 (a few samples of this study predate the infection). Cell type and time point are not known. The sequencing sample was made of PBMCs or a T cell subset sorted from them (not recorded which).

The CDR3 coding sequence is TGTGCCAGCAGTGAAGACGCTAATGAGCAGTTCTTC. This gives the protein CASSEDANEQFF. This chain connects TRBV2 to TRBJ2-1; D gene uncertain. CDR3 size: 12 residues. The V gene lost 1 base and the J gene lost 7 bases, with 5 bases spanning the gap. Germline V gene sequence: CDR1 SNHLY, CDR2 FYNNEI.